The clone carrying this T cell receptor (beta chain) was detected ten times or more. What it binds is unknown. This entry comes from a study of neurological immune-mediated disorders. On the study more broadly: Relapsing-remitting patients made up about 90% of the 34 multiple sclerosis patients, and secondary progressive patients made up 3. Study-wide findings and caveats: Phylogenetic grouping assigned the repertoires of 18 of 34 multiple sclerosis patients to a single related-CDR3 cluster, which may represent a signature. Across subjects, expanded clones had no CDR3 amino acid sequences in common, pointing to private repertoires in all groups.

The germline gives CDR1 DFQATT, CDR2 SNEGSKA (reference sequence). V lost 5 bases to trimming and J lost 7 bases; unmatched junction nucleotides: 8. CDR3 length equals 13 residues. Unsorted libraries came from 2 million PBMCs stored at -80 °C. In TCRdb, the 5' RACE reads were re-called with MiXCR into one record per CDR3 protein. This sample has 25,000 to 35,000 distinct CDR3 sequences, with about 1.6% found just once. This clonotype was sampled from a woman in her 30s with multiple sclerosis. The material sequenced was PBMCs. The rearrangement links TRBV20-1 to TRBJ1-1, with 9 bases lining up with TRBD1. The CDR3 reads CSASDRGWGEAFF. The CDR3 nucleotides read TGCAGTGCTTCGGACAGGGGATGGGGTGAAGCTTTCTTT.